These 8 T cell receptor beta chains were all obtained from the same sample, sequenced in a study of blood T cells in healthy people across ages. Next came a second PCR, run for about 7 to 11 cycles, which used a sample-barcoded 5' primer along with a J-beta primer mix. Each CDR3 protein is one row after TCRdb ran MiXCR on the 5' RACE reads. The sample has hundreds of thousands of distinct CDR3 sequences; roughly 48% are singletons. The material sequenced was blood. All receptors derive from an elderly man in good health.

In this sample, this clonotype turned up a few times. The CDR3, as DNA: TGTGCCAGCAGCCAAGAGGGAGTGCCGCAGTATTTT. This gives the protein CASSQEGVPQYF. The chain combines TRBV3-1 with TRBJ2-3, with D tentatively TRBD2 (5 bases). Germline V gene lookup returns CDR1 LGHDT and CDR2 YNNKEL (reference sequence). This CDR3 is 12 amino acids long. Trimming stripped 0 bases from V and 10 bases from J, with 8 bases between.

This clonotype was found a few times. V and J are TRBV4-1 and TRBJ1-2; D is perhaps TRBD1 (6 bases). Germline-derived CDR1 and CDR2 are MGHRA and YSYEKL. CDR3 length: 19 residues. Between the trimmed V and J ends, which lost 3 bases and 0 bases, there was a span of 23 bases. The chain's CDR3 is CASSQSALGFSGANYGYTF. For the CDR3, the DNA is TGCGCCAGCAGCCAGAGTGCCCTTGGGTTTTCAGGGGCTAACTATGGCTACACCTTC.

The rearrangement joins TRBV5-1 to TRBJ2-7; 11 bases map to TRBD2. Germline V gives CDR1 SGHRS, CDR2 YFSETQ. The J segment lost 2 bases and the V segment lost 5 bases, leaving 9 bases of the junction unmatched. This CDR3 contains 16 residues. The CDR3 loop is CASREGLAVRTYEQYF. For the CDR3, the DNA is TGCGCCAGCAGGGAGGGACTAGCGGTCCGCACCTACGAGCAGTACTTC.

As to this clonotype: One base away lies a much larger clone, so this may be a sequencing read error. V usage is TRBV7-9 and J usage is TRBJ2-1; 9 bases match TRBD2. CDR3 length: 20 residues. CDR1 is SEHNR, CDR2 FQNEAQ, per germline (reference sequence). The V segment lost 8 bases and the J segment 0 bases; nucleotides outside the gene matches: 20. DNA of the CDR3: TGTGCCAGCGGCCACCCCAGCGGGAGGCCCCATCTTAGCTCCTACAATGAGCAGTTCTTC. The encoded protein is CASGHPSGRPHLSSYNEQFF. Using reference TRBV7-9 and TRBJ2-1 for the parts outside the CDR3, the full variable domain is DTGVSQNPRHKITKRGQNVTFRCDPISEHNRLYWYRQTLGQGPEFLTYFQNEAQLEKSRLLSDRFSAERPKGSFSTLEIQRTEQGDSAMYLCASGHPSGRPHLSSYNEQFFGPGTRLTVL.

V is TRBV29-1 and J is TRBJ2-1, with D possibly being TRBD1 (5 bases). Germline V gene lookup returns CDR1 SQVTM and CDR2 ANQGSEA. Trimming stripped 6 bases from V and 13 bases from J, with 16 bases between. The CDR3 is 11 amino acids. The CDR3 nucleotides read TGCAGCGTCGACGACAGTTCCCCACAGTTCTTC. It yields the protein CSVDDSSPQFF.

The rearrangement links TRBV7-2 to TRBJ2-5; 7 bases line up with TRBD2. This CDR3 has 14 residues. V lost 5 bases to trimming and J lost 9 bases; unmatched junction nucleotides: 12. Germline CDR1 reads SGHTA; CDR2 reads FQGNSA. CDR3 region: CASSLSGDPAAQYF. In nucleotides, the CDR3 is TGTGCCAGCAGCCTAAGCGGGGACCCCGCGGCCCAGTACTTC.

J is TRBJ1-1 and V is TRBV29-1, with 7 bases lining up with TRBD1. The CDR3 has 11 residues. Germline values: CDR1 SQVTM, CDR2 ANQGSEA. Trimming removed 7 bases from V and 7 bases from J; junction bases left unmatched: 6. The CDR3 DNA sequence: TGCAGCGCGACAGGGCATAGTGAAGCTTTCTTT. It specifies CSATGHSEAFF.

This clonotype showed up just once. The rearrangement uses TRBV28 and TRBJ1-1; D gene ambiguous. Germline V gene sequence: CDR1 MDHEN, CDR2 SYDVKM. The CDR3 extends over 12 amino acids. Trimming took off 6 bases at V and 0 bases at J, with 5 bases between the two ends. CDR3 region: CASRVLNTEAFF. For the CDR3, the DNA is TGTGCCAGCAGGGTGCTGAACACTGAAGCTTTCTTT.